This entry concerns a single TCR beta chain. Its antigen is not identified. TCRdb keeps only in-frame clones here, not all; method: immunoSEQ multiplex PCR. The table records about 180,000 clones, 88% of them present only once. The record originates from a study of T cell responses to AZD1222 COVID-19 vaccine. The study, taken as a whole, reports: Recipients of AZD1222 seropositive at baseline numbered only 6 or 7.

The CDR3 totals 13 residues. V dropped 2 bases and J dropped 7 bases, with 12 bases sitting between them. Germline V gene lookup returns CDR1 SGHRS and CDR2 YFSETQ. The origin of this receptor is an adult in good health. The chain uses TRBV5-1 and TRBJ1-2, with D unclear. The specimen comprised peripheral blood, sampled on day 0 of AZD1222 vaccination. CDR3 region: CASSLERGIGYTF. CDR3 coding DNA: TGCGCCAGCAGCTTAGAACGGGGTATTGGCTACACCTTC.